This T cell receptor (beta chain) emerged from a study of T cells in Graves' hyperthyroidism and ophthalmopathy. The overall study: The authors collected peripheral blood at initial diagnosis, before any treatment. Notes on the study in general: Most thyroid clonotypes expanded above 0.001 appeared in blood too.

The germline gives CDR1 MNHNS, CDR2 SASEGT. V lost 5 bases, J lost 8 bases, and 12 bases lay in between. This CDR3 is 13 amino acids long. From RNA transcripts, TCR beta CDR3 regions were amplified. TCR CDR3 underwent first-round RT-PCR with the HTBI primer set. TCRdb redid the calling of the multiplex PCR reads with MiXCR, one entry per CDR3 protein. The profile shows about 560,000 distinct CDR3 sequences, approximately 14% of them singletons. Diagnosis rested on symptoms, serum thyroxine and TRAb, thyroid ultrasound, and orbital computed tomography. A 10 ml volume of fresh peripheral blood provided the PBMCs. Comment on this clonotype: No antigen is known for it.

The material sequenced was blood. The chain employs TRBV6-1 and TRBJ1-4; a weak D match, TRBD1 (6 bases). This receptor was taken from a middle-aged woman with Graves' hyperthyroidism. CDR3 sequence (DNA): TGTGCCAGCAGTCGGACAGTACTCGAAAAACTGTTTTTT. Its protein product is CASSRTVLEKLFF.